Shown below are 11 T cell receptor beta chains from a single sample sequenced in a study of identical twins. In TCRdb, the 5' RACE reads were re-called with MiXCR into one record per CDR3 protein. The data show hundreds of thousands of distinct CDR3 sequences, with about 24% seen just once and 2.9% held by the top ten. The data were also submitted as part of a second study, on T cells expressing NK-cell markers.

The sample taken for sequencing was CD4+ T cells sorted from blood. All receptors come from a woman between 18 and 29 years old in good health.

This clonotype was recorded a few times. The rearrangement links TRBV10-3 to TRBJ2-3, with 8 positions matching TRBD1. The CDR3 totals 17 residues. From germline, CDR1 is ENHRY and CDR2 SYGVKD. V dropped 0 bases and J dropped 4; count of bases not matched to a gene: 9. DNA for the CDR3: TGTGCCATCAGTGAGTCGCAGGGGGCGCCGCGGGCAGATACGCAGTATTTT. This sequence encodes CAISESQGAPRADTQYF.

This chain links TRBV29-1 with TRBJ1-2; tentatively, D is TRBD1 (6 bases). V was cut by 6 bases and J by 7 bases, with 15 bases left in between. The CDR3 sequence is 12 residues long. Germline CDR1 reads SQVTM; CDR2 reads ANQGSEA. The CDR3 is CSVEYRVTGYTF. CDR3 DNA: TGCAGCGTGGAATACAGGGTGACTGGCTACACCTTC.

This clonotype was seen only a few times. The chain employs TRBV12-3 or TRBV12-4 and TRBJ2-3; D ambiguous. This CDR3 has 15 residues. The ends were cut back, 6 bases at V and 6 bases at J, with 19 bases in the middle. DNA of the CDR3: TGTGCCAGCAGCCCGAATTTGGCCACCACCGATACGCAGTATTTT. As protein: CASSPNLATTDTQYF.

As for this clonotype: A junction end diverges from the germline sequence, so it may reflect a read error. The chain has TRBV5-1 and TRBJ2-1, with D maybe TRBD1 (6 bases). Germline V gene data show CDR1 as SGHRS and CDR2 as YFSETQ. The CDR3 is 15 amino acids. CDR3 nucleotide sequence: TGCGCCAGCACCTTGACAGGCGACTCCTACAATGAGCAGTTCTTC. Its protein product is CASTLTGDSYNEQFF.

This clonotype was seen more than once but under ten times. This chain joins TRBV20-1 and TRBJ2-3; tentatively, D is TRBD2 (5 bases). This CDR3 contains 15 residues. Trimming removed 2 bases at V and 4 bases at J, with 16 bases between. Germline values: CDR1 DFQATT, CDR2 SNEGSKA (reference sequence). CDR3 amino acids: CSARSVRGEADTQYF. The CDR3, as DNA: TGCAGTGCTAGATCGGTTCGGGGAGAGGCAGATACGCAGTATTTT.

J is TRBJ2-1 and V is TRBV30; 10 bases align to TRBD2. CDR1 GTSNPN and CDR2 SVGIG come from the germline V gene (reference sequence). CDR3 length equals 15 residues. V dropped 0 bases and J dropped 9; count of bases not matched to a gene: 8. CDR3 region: CAWSVLSGRRGEQFF. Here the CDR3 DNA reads TGTGCCTGGAGTGTACTTAGCGGGAGGAGGGGTGAGCAGTTCTTC.

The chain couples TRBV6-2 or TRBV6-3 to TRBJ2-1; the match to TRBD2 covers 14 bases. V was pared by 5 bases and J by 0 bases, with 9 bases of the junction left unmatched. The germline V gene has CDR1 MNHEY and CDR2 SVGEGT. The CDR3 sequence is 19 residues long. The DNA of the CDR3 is TGTGCCAGCAGTCCCGGGACTAGCGGGAGTAGAAACTCCTACAATGAGCAGTTCTTC. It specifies CASSPGTSGSRNSYNEQFF.

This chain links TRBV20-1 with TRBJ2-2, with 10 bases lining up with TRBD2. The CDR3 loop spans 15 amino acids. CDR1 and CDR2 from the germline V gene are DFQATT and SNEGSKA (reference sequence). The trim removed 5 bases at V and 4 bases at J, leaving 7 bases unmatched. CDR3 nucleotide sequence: TGCAGTGCTGAGAGCGGGGGGGCAAGCACCGGGGAGCTGTTTTTT. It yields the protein CSAESGGASTGELFF.

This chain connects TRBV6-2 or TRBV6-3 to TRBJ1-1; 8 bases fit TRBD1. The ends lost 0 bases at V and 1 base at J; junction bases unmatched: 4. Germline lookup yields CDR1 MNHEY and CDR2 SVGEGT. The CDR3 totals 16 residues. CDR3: CASSYSVGTGNTEAFF. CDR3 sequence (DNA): TGTGCCAGCAGTTACTCGGTAGGGACAGGGAACACTGAAGCTTTCTTT.

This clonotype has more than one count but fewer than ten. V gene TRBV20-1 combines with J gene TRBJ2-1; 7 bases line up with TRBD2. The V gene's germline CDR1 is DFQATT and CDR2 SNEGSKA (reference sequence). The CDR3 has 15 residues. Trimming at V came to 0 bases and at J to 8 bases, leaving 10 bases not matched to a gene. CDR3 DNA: TGCAGTGCTAGAGATACGGGGAGGGTGCGCCATGAGCAGTTCTTC. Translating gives CSARDTGRVRHEQFF.

CDR3 DNA sequence: TGTGCCAGCAGCGAAAGCCCGGGGGGGATCTACGAGCAGTACTTC. Protein sequence: CASSESPGGIYEQYF. This chain connects TRBV5-6 to TRBJ2-7; 8 bases map to TRBD2. Germline V gene lookup returns CDR1 SGHDT and CDR2 YYEEEE. Trimming removed 4 bases from V and 3 bases from J; junction bases left unmatched: 9. CDR3 size: 15 residues.